This TCR beta chain was sequenced for a study of blood T cell repertoires in COVID-19. Study overall: The analysed material was cDNA or gDNA that came from T cells, B-cell-depleted T cells, or PBMCs.

Either two negative PCRs, clearance, or symptom resolution qualified Cohort 3 donors as recovered. This CDR3 comprises 13 residues. The V gene lost 6 bases and the J gene lost 9 bases, with 12 bases spanning the gap. Original processing notes: Reference gene primer amplification in the assay estimated nucleated cell counts. Data came from immunoSEQ multiplex PCR; TCRdb stores just in-frame clones and leaves some out. The V and J calls and the clone size are those of that table, but D and trimming were determined from the DNA. The sample includes about 280,000 clones, 85% of them seen just once. The gene calls are TRBV12-3 or TRBV12-4 and TRBJ1-6; the D is unclear. Sample: PBMCs or T cells enriched from blood (not recorded which). This TCR was sampled from a woman aged 45-65 years who had recovered from COVID-19. DNA of the CDR3: TGTGCCAGCAGCCGACGAGGCCCTTCACCCCTCCACTTT. Translated: CASSRRGPSPLHF.